This T cell receptor beta chain derives from a study of T cell responses to AZD1222 COVID-19 vaccine. Notes on the study in general: The study found vaccine-associated CD4 TCRs spanning spike, dominant at 160-218 and 743-854.

The germline V gene encodes CDR1 SGHDT and CDR2 YYEEEE. The CDR3 loop spans 13 amino acids. V was pared by 3 bases and J by 3 bases, with 10 bases between. Notes on this clone: Its matching antigen is unknown. Additional DNA sequences in this sample encode the identical CDR3.

Profiled with immunoSEQ multiplex PCR; TCRdb holds only in-frame clones, not every one. The data show tens of thousands of clones, with approximately 88% seen just once and 2% to 3% held by the top ten. The sequence was obtained from an adult who received the AZD1222 COVID-19 vaccine. The chain uses TRBV5-6 and TRBJ2-7, with D tentatively TRBD1 (6 bases). This specimen consisted of peripheral blood, obtained 28 days after the second AZD1222 dose. For the CDR3, the DNA is TGTGCCAGCAGCTCGACAGGACGCTACGAGCAGTACTTC. Translated: CASSSTGRYEQYF.